A single sample gave rise to the 30 T cell receptor beta chains below, sequenced in a study of yellow fever vaccine responses in identical twins. TCRdb passed the RT-PCR reads through MiXCR, listing each CDR3 protein once. The profile shows more than 10,000 distinct CDR3 sequences, approximately 85% of them singletons. Material: T cells from blood (PBMCs), unsorted or a sorted subset (not recorded which), obtained before or after yellow fever vaccination (not recorded which). These receptor sequences come from a woman in her late teens or twenties who received the yellow fever vaccine.

This clonotype was observed a handful of times. The V gene is TRBV6-5, the J gene TRBJ2-7; 10 positions match TRBD2. V was pared by 3 bases and J by 6 bases, with 5 bases of the junction left unmatched. Germline V gene lookup returns CDR1 MNHEY and CDR2 SVGAGI. This CDR3 comprises 14 residues. This CDR3 reads CASSYVLAGVEQYF. The CDR3 DNA reads TGTGCCAGCAGTTATGTGCTAGCGGGAGTCGAGCAGTACTTC.

This clonotype was seen just once. V is TRBV11-3 and J is TRBJ2-7; possibly TRBD2 for D (5 bases). Germline CDR1 reads SGHNT; CDR2 reads YENEEA. This CDR3 is 15 amino acids long. V shed 5 bases and J shed 4 bases, with 18 bases lying between them. The CDR3 reads CASSLQTRPLYEQYF. Written as DNA, the CDR3 is TGTGCCAGCAGCCTCCAAACTAGGCCCCTTTACGAGCAGTACTTC.

The chain uses TRBV12-3 or TRBV12-4 and TRBJ2-7; D is undetermined. The CDR3 spans 13 residues. With 6 bases removed from V and 1 base from J, the gap between germline ends came to 10 bases. DNA of the CDR3: TGTGCCAGCAGCCCTATCGGGTCCTACGAGCAGTACTTC. As protein: CASSPIGSYEQYF.

This chain joins TRBV7-9 and TRBJ2-5; D is unresolved. This CDR3 region has 13 residues. The germline V gene encodes CDR1 SEHNR and CDR2 FQNEAQ (reference sequence). The V and J ends lost 1 base and 7 bases respectively, with 10 bases between them. DNA for the CDR3: TGTGCCAGCAGCTTAGGTGTTAGCCGGACCCAGTACTTC. Translated, it gives CASSLGVSRTQYF.

The chain links TRBV7-9 to TRBJ1-5, with 7 bases that match TRBD1. This CDR3 comprises 17 residues. J was trimmed by 0 bases and V by 2 bases; bases with no gene match: 7. Germline CDR1 is SEHNR and CDR2 is FQNEAQ (reference sequence). The CDR3 bases are TGTGCCAGCAGCTTAATACAGGGGCCCTATAGCAATCAGCCCCAGCATTTT. Translation gives CASSLIQGPYSNQPQHF.

The CDR3 DNA follows: TGCAGCGTTGTCGGGAGGGCCGATGAGCAGTACTTC. Amino acid sequence: CSVVGRADEQYF. The chain uses TRBV29-1 and TRBJ2-7; 8 nucleotides match TRBD2. Per the germline V gene, CDR1 is SQVTM and CDR2 is ANQGSEA. This CDR3 region has 12 residues. J was trimmed by 7 bases and V by 4 bases; bases with no gene match: 6.

The chain uses TRBV2 and TRBJ2-2, with D possibly being TRBD2 (6 bases). The CDR3 length is 15 residues. Germline V gene data show CDR1 as SNHLY and CDR2 as FYNNEI. The V end was cut by 3 bases, the J end by 1 base, with 9 bases between. The CDR3 DNA sequence: TGTGCCAGCAGTGAGAGCGGGCTGAACACCGGGGAGCTGTTTTTT. Protein product: CASSESGLNTGELFF.

V is TRBV13 and J is TRBJ2-1; D gene ambiguous. The V end lost 7 bases, the J end lost 10 bases, and 11 bases lay between the germline ends. In germline, CDR1 is PRHDT, CDR2 FYEKMQ (reference sequence). This CDR3 has 11 amino acids. The DNA for the CDR3 is TGTGCCAGCAACAAAGACGGGGAGCAGTTCTTC. As protein: CASNKDGEQFF.

J is TRBJ2-7 and V is TRBV18; D may correspond to TRBD1 or TRBD2 (5 bases each). The CDR3 runs 14 residues. Germline CDR1 and CDR2: KGHSH and LQKENI. Deletions cut 3 bases from V and 7 bases from J, with 16 bases between. CDR3 bases: TGTGCCAGCTCACCGGGGGTAGGACTTTATGAGCAGTACTTC. It translates to CASSPGVGLYEQYF.

The chain couples TRBV11-3 to TRBJ2-1; D is undetermined. Looked up from germline, CDR1 is SGHNT and CDR2 is YENEEA. The V and J ends lost 0 bases and 0 bases respectively, with 6 bases between them. This CDR3 has 15 amino acids. CDR3 nucleotide sequence: TGTGCCAGCAGCTTAGAGCGGAGCTCCTACAATGAGCAGTTCTTC. Translated, it gives CASSLERSSYNEQFF.

A single count supports this clonotype. The genes are TRBV9 and TRBJ1-2; D remains ambiguous. Trimming removed 4 bases from V and 8 bases from J, with 15 bases in between. Germline CDR1 and CDR2: SGDLS and YYNGEE. The CDR3 is made up of 13 amino acids. DNA of the CDR3: TGTGCCAGCAGCCTAGACGTGATGGGGGGCTACACCTTC. Its translation is CASSLDVMGGYTF.

The CDR3 sequence is CASSSILAGGPGYEQYF. CDR3 sequence (DNA): TGTGCCAGCAGCTCTATCTTAGCGGGAGGGCCGGGATACGAGCAGTACTTC. The V and J genes are TRBV27 and TRBJ2-7; TRBD2 matches at 11 bases. Germline CDR1 MNHEY, CDR2 SMNVEV (reference sequence). The length of the CDR3 is 17 residues. Trimming removed 6 bases from V and 4 bases from J; junction bases left unmatched: 14.

The gene calls are TRBV4-3 and TRBJ1-3; D not resolved. Deletions cut 0 bases from V and 5 bases from J, with 8 bases between. This CDR3 spans 14 amino acids. Per germline, CDR1 LGHNA and CDR2 YSLEER. This CDR3 reads CASSQDVGRNTIYF. CDR3 in DNA: TGCGCCAGCAGCCAAGACGTGGGCCGAAACACCATATATTTT.

The chain carries TRBV4-2 and TRBJ1-4; D call uncertain. The CDR3 length is 15 residues. The V gene's germline CDR1 is LGHNA and CDR2 YNFKEQ. Trimming took 0 bases from V and 0 from J, leaving 5 bases between them. The CDR3 sequence: CASSQETSTNEKLFF. CDR3 bases: TGTGCCAGCAGCCAAGAGACGTCAACTAATGAAAAACTGTTTTTT.

This rearrangement joins TRBV11-2 to TRBJ1-1, with a weak D call TRBD1 (6 bases). Looked up from germline, CDR1 is SGHAT and CDR2 is FQNNGV. CDR3 length equals 20 residues. V lost 6 bases and J lost 4, with 33 bases in between. The DNA for the CDR3 is TGTGCCAGCAGGGAGGCTTACAGAAAAACCAGGGGAGGGTGGTCCACTGAAGCTTTCTTT. Its protein is CASREAYRKTRGGWSTEAFF.

V gene TRBV13 combines with J gene TRBJ2-3; D unresolved. V lost 8 bases and J lost 2, with 8 bases in between. The CDR3 extends over 12 amino acids. The germline V gene has CDR1 PRHDT and CDR2 FYEKMQ (reference sequence). Written as DNA, the CDR3 is TGTGCCAGCGCCTCGGCCACAGATACGCAGTATTTT. This translates into CASASATDTQYF.

The chain uses TRBV10-1 and TRBJ2-7; 8 bases align to TRBD2. This CDR3 has 15 amino acids. V lost 3 bases, J lost 6 bases, and 10 bases stayed unmatched. From germline, CDR1 is WNHNN and CDR2 SYGVQD (reference sequence). The CDR3 sequence is CASSDSGNAPGEQYF. CDR3 nucleotide sequence: TGCGCCAGCAGTGATAGCGGGAACGCTCCAGGCGAGCAGTACTTC.

This chain links TRBV6-1 with TRBJ2-1, with D unresolved. CDR1 and CDR2 from the germline V gene are MNHNS and SASEGT. Trimming left V 6 bases short and J 7 bases short, with 13 bases between. CDR3 size: 13 residues. The CDR3 region has the DNA TGTGCCAGCAGCCCCATGACTGGGAATGAGCAGTTCTTC. Its translation: CASSPMTGNEQFF.

The V call is TRBV13, the J call TRBJ2-6; no firm D call. Germline values: CDR1 PRHDT, CDR2 FYEKMQ (reference sequence). The CDR3 has 16 residues. The V end lost 5 bases, the J end lost 1 base, and 12 bases lay between the germline ends. For the CDR3, the DNA is TGTGCCAGCAGCGCCGGTATGGTTTCTGGGGCCAACGTCCTGACTTTC. Its protein is CASSAGMVSGANVLTF.

The chain employs TRBV5-1 and TRBJ2-1; TRBD2 agrees at 9 bases. The CDR3 totals 17 residues. Germline values: CDR1 SGHRS, CDR2 YFSETQ. J gave up 4 bases and V 0 bases, and 8 bases lay outside the gene matches. CDR3 residues: CASSLVLAGPLYNEQFF. In nucleotides, the CDR3 is TGCGCCAGCAGCTTGGTTCTAGCGGGGCCCCTATACAATGAGCAGTTCTTC.

The chain uses TRBV7-6 and TRBJ2-7; no clear D. The CDR3 length is 13 residues. Germline V gene lookup returns CDR1 SGHVS and CDR2 FNYEAQ. Between the trimmed V and J ends, which lost 6 bases and 4 bases, there was a span of 13 bases. DNA of the CDR3: TGTGCCAGCAGAGACCTCCCCGGATACGAGCAGTACTTC. Translated, it gives CASRDLPGYEQYF.

The chain carries TRBV15 and TRBJ2-5, with D perhaps matching TRBD1 or TRBD2 (5 bases each). In germline, CDR1 is LNHNV, CDR2 YYDKDF (reference sequence). V lost 1 base to trimming and J lost 4 bases, with 13 bases between them. There are 15 residues in the CDR3. CDR3 DNA: TGTGCCACCAGCAGAGTACAAGAGAGGGGAGAGACCCAGTACTTC. As protein: CATSRVQERGETQYF.

This clonotype was picked up a small number of times. The V call is TRBV11-1, the J call TRBJ2-1; D assignment may be TRBD1 or TRBD2 (6 bases each). The V end was cut by 5 bases, the J end by 7 bases, with 9 bases between. Germline values: CDR1 SGHAT, CDR2 FQDESV (reference sequence). The CDR3 covers 12 residues. CDR3 region: CASSKGGNEQFF. CDR3 coding DNA: TGTGCCAGCAGCAAGGGGGGTAATGAGCAGTTCTTC.

The chain joins TRBV12-3 or TRBV12-4 to TRBJ2-1; 11 bases match TRBD2. V lost 3 bases to trimming and J lost 1 base; unmatched junction nucleotides: 2. This CDR3 contains 16 residues. DNA for the CDR3: TGTGCCAGCAGTTTTCGGACTAGCGGGTCCTACAATGAGCAGTTCTTC. The encoded protein is CASSFRTSGSYNEQFF.

The chain combines TRBV11-2 with TRBJ2-3; 13 positions agree with TRBD2. From germline, CDR1 is SGHAT and CDR2 FQNNGV. The CDR3 is 15 residues long. The junction had 6 bases not matched to a gene; V was cut back by 5 bases and J by 7 bases. CDR3 sequence reads: CASSTGLAGTNTQYF. The CDR3 bases are TGTGCCAGCAGCACGGGACTAGCGGGAACTAATACGCAGTATTTT. The full variable domain, completed using reference TRBV11-2 and TRBJ2-3, is EAGVAQSPRYKIIEKRQSVAFWCNPISGHATLYWYQQILGQGPKLLIQFQNNGVVDDSQLPKDRFSAERLKGVDSTLKIQPAKLEDSAVYLCASSTGLAGTNTQYFGPGTRLTVL.

The chain couples TRBV4-1 to TRBJ2-7; TRBD1 aligns across 10 bases. The CDR3 consists of 15 residues. In germline, CDR1 is MGHRA, CDR2 YSYEKL. The V and J ends lost 3 bases and 2 bases, in that order; junction bases with no gene match: 4. In nucleotides, the CDR3 is TGCGCCAGCAGCCAGGACAGGGGGGGAACCTACGAGCAGTACTTC. Its translation: CASSQDRGGTYEQYF.

The V gene is TRBV11-1, the J gene TRBJ2-1, with a possible D match to TRBD1 (5 bases). V was trimmed by 1 base and J by 7 bases, leaving 14 bases between them. Germline CDR1 and CDR2: SGHAT and FQDESV (reference sequence). CDR3 size: 15 residues. The CDR3: CASSLVGESRNEQFF. The CDR3 DNA follows: TGTGCCAGCAGCTTAGTAGGGGAATCGCGGAATGAGCAGTTCTTC.

The chain joins TRBV12-3 or TRBV12-4 to TRBJ1-2, with TRBD1 matching over 10 bases. This CDR3 is 12 amino acids long. Trimming removed 6 bases from V and 8 bases from J; junction bases left unmatched: 3. The CDR3 DNA reads TGTGCCAGCAGGACAGGGGGCACAGGCTACACCTTC. This encodes CASRTGGTGYTF.

Remarks on this clonotype: An end of the junction does not agree with germline; a read error may underlie this. The chain is built from TRBV7-6 and TRBJ2-7; D could derive from TRBD1 or TRBD2 (5 bases each). There are 13 residues in the CDR3. CDR1 is SGHVS, CDR2 FNYEAQ, per germline. This CDR3 is CASSLAQGYEQYF. The CDR3 nucleotides read TGTGCTAGCAGCTTAGCGCAGGGCTACGAGCAGTACTTC. Complete variable domain (other parts from reference TRBV7-6 and TRBJ2-7): GAGVSQSPRYKVTKRGQDVALRCDPISGHVSLYWYRQALGQGPEFLTYFNYEAQQDKSGLPNDRFSAERPEGSISTLTIQRTEQRDSAMYRCASSLAQGYEQYFGPGTRLTVT.

The chain has TRBV2 and TRBJ2-5; D gene ambiguous. The CDR3 length is 11 residues. The germline V gene has CDR1 SNHLY and CDR2 FYNNEI. The chain's CDR3 is CATEVSETQYF. CDR3 bases: TGTGCAACAGAGGTATCAGAGACCCAGTACTTC.